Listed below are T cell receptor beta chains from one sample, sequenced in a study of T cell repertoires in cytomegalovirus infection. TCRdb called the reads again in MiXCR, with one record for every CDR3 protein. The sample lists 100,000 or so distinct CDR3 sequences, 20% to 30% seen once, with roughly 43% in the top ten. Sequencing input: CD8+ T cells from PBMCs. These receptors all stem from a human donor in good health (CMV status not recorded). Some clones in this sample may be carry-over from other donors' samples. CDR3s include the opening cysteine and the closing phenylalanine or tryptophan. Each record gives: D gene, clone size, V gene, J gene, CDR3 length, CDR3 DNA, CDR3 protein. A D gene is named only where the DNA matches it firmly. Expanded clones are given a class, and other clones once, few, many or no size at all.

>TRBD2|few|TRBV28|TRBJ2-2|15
TGTGCCAGCAGTTTCTCGCTAGCGGGGACCGGGGAGCTGTTTTTT
CASSFSLAGTGELFF
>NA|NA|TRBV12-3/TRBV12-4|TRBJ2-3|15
TGTGCCAGCAGTTTAGACGGCAGACGTACAGATACGCAGTATTTT
CASSLDGRRTDTQYF
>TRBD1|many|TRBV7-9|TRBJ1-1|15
TGTGCCAGCAGCTTATCTCAGGGGGCGGCCACTGAAGCTTTCTTT
CASSLSQGAATEAFF
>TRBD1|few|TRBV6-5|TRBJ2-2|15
TGTGCCAGCAGTTACGGGACAGGGGTCCCCGGGGAGCTGTTTTTT
CASSYGTGVPGELFF
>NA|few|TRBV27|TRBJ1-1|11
TGTGCCAGCAGTCCGGGGACTAAAGCTTTCTTT
CASSPGTKAFF
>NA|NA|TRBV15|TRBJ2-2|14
TGTGCCACCAGCTATAAGAGAGGACCCGGGGAGCTGTTTTTT
CATSYKRGPGELFF
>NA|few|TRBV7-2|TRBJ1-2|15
TGTGCCAGCAGCTTATCCCGGACAGCTAACTATGGCTACACCTTC
CASSLSRTANYGYTF
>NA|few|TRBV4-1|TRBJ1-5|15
TGCGCCAGCAGCCAAAACGGGGATAGCAATCAGCCCCAGCATTTT
CASSQNGDSNQPQHF
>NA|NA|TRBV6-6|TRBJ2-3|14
TGTGCCATCGAAGGGGGGTCCGGCACAGATACGCAGTATTTT
CAIEGGSGTDTQYF
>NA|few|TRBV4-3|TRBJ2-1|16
TGCGCCAGCAGCCAAGATGGGGCAGGGATCTACAATGAGCAGTTCTTC
CASSQDGAGIYNEQFF
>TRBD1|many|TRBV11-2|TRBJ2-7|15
TGTGCCAGCAGCTTCCCCGGACAGGGATCCTACGAGCAGTACTTC
CASSFPGQGSYEQYF
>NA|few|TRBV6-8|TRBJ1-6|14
TGTGCCAGCAGTGACAGGTGGTCTAAATCACCCCTCCACTTT
CASSDRWSKSPLHF
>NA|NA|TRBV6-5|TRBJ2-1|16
TGTGCCAGCTGGGGGATTTCCAATAGCTCCTACAATGAGCAGTTCTTC
CASWGISNSSYNEQFF
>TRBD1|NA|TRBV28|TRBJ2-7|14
TGTGCCAGTCTTCTGGACAGGAGCTCCTACGAGCAGTACTTC
CASLLDRSSYEQYF
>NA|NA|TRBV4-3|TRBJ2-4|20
TGCGCCAGCAGCCAAGAACTTCAGGTTGAAGGGCCCACACGTAAAAACATTCAGTACTTC
CASSQELQVEGPTRKNIQYF
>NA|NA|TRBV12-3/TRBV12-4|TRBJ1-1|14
TGTGCCAGCAGTCTGTTAACGGGGAGGACTGAAGCTTTCTTT
CASSLLTGRTEAFF
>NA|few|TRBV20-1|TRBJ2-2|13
TGCAGTGCTAGGAAACCGAACACCGGGGAGCTGTTTTTT
CSARKPNTGELFF
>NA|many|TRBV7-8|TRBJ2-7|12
TGTGCCAGCAGCTTAGTAAGCTACGAGCAGTACTTC
CASSLVSYEQYF
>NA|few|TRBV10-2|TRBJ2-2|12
TGCGCCAGCAGTGAGGACCTCGGGGAGCTGTTTTTT
CASSEDLGELFF
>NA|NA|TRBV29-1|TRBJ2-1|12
TGCAGCGTTGTCTGGGGCGCCTTTGAGCAGTTCTTC
CSVVWGAFEQFF
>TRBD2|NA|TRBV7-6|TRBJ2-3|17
TGTGCCAGCAGCTTAAACCCAGCGGGAGGTAGCACAGATACGCAGTATTTT
CASSLNPAGGSTDTQYF
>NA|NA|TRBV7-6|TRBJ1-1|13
TGTGCCAGCAGCTTAGCGTCGAACACTGAAGCTTACTTT
CASSLASNTEAYF
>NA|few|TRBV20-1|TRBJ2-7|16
TGCAGTGCTAGAGATCCTTCCGGGACTCTTACCTACGAGCAGTACTTC
CSARDPSGTLTYEQYF
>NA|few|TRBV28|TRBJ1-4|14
TGTGCCAGCATCCAGAACGGGGTGTCCAAAAAACTGTTTTTT
CASIQNGVSKKLFF
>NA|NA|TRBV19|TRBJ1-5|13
TGTGCCAGTAAAGAGGGACGCAATCAGCCCCAGCATTTT
CASKEGRNQPQHF
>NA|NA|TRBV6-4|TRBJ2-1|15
TGTGCCAGCAGTGACGACGCAGGAACTTACAATGAGCAGTTCTTC
CASSDDAGTYNEQFF
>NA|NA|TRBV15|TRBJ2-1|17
TGTGCCACCAGCAGAGACCGAGTCGGGGAGGCACACAATGAGCAGTTCTTC
CATSRDRVGEAHNEQFF
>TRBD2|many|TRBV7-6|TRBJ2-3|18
TGTGCCAGCAGCTTAGCGGAAGTTGCGGGAGGAGGCACAGATACGCAGTATTTT
CASSLAEVAGGGTDTQYF
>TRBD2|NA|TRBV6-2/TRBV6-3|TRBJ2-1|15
TGTGCCAGCAGTTATGTTAGCGGGAGCTGCAATGAGCAGTTCTTC
CASSYVSGSCNEQFF
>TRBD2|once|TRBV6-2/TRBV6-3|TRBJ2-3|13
TGTGCAAGCAGCTCAACTAGCGGAAATACGCAGTATTTT
CASSSTSGNTQYF
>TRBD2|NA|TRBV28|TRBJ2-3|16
TGTGCCAGCAGTAATCGAGGGAGGGTCCCCACAGATACGCAGTATTTT
CASSNRGRVPTDTQYF
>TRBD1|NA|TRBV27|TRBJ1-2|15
TGTGCCAGCAGTTTATCTAGACAGGGGAACCGTGGCTACACCTTC
CASSLSRQGNRGYTF
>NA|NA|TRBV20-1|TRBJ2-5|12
TGCAGTGCTGGAGGCCCTGGTGAGACGCAGTACTTC
CSAGGPGETQYF
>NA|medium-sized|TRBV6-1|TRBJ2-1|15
TGTGCCAGCAGTGAGACAGATGGAGATAGTAATGAGCAGTTCTTC
CASSETDGDSNEQFF
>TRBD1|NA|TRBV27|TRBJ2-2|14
TGTGCCAGCGGTGACAGGGCAGGCTACGGGGAGCTGTTTTTT
CASGDRAGYGELFF
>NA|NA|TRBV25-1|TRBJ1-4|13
TGTGCCAGCAGTGTTAGGGGGGGTGAAAAACTGTTTTTT
CASSVRGGEKLFF
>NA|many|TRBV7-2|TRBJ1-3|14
TGTGCCAGCAGCGAAACAGGGAGTGTAAACACCATATATTTT
CASSETGSVNTIYF
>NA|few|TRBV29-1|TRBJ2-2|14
TGCAGCGCCCGGACGGACCTGAACACCGGGGAGCTGTTTTTT
CSARTDLNTGELFF
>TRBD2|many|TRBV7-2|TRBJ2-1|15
TGTGCCAGCAGCGTTCTAGCGGCCTCCTACAATGAGCAGTTCTTC
CASSVLAASYNEQFF
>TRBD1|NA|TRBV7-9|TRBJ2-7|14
TGTGCCAGCACCTTAGGGGGCGCCCGCCTCGAGCAGTACTTC
CASTLGGARLEQYF